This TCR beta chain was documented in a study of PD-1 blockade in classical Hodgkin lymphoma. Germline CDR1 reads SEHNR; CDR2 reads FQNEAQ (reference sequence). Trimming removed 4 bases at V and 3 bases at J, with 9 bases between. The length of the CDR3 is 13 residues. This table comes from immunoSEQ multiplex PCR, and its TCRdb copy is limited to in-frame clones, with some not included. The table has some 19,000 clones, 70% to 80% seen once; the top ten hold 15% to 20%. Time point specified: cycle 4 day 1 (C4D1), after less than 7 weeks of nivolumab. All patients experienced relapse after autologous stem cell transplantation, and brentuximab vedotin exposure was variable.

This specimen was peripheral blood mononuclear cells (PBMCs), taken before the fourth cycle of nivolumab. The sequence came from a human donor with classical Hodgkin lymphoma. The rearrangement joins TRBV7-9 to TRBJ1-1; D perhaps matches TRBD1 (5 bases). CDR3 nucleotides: TGTGCCAGCAGCTCGGGGGGGTACACTGAAGCTTTCTTT. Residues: CASSSGGYTEAFF. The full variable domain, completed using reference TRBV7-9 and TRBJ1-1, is DTGVSQNPRHKITKRGQNVTFRCDPISEHNRLYWYRQTLGQGPEFLTYFQNEAQLEKSRLLSDRFSAERPKGSFSTLEIQRTEQGDSAMYLCASSSGGYTEAFFGQGTRLTVV.